A single sample is the source of the 20 T cell receptor beta chains below, sequenced in a study of blood T cell repertoires in COVID-19. This table comes from immunoSEQ multiplex PCR, and its TCRdb copy is limited to in-frame clones, with some not included. This table has approximately 250,000 clones, 70% to 90% appearing once. Sequenced: peripheral blood. The receptors were sampled from a man over 45 with acute or convalescent COVID-19.

The rearrangement uses TRBV7-2 and TRBJ2-1; no firm D call. CDR3 length: 11 amino acids. Trimming took 8 bases from V and 6 from J, leaving 8 bases between them. Germline V CDR1 and CDR2: SGHTA, FQGNSA. CDR3 region: CASRLGNEQFF. For the CDR3, the DNA is TGTGCCAGCCGTCTCGGCAATGAGCAGTTCTTC.

This chain uses TRBV7-3 with TRBJ2-1; 7 bases are a match to TRBD2. With V trimmed by 4 bases and J by 10 bases, 16 bases remained unmatched. CDR3 length: 16 residues. Germline V gene data show CDR1 as SGHTA and CDR2 as FQGTGA. CDR3 coding DNA: TGTGCCAGCAGCTCCGGGAGCGGGACCGATGGGAGCGAGCAGTTCTTC. This gives the protein CASSSGSGTDGSEQFF.

V usage is TRBV30 and J usage is TRBJ2-1; 9 nucleotides match TRBD2. The V gene's germline CDR1 is GTSNPN and CDR2 SVGIG (reference sequence). The CDR3 is 13 residues long. V shed 2 bases, J shed 8 bases, and the junction held 4 bases outside the gene matches. This CDR3 reads CAWSSSGAYEQFF. In DNA, the CDR3 is TGTGCCTGGAGTTCTAGCGGGGCCTATGAGCAGTTCTTC.

V usage is TRBV24-1 and J usage is TRBJ2-7, with TRBD1 identical over 9 bases. Looked up from germline, CDR1 is KGHDR and CDR2 is SFDVKD. The CDR3 covers 16 residues. V gave up 4 bases and J gave up 0 bases; unmatched junction bases: 6. CDR3 in DNA: TGTGCCACCAGTGAGCCCGGGACAGGGAACTCCTACGAGCAGTACTTC. Protein: CATSEPGTGNSYEQYF.

The CDR3 region is CASSAHNGQANYGYTF. The CDR3 coding sequence is TGTGCCAGCAGCGCACACAACGGACAGGCCAACTATGGCTACACCTTC. The J gene is TRBJ1-2, the V gene TRBV25-1; the match to TRBD1 covers 7 bases. After removal of 6 bases from V and 2 bases from J, the junction contained 12 bases not matched to a gene. CDR1 MGHDK and CDR2 SYGVNS come from the germline V gene. This CDR3 has 16 amino acids.

This clone was observed once. The J gene is TRBJ2-1, the V gene TRBV24-1; TRBD2 agrees at 9 bases. Trimming at V came to 4 bases and at J to 4 bases, leaving 7 bases not matched to a gene. Germline lookup yields CDR1 KGHDR and CDR2 SFDVKD. This CDR3 has 16 amino acids. The CDR3 reads CATSDVSGSTYNEQFF. The DNA for the CDR3 is TGTGCCACCAGTGACGTTAGCGGGAGTACTTACAATGAGCAGTTCTTC.

V is TRBV12-3 or TRBV12-4 and J is TRBJ1-2; 8 bases fit TRBD1. This CDR3 is 13 amino acids long. After removal of 4 bases from V and 6 bases from J, the junction contained 4 bases not matched to a gene. CDR3 amino acids: CASSSTGADGYTF. The CDR3 DNA sequence: TGTGCCAGCAGTTCGACAGGGGCAGATGGCTACACCTTC.

On this clone: A clone one base away is much larger, so this may be a read error. The rearrangement uses TRBV11-2 and TRBJ2-7, with 7 bases fitting TRBD1. The junction had 5 bases not matched to a gene; V was cut back by 5 bases and J by 4 bases. Germline CDR1 SGHAT, CDR2 FQNNGV. CDR3 length equals 13 residues. Here the CDR3 reads CASSPGTAYEQYF. Here the CDR3 DNA reads TGTGCCAGCAGCCCTGGGACAGCTTACGAGCAGTACTTC. The whole variable domain, remainder taken from reference TRBV11-2 and TRBJ2-7, is EAGVAQSPRYKIIEKRQSVAFWCNPISGHATLYWYQQILGQGPKLLIQFQNNGVVDDSQLPKDRFSAERLKGVDSTLKIQPAKLEDSAVYLCASSPGTAYEQYFGPGTRLTVT.

The chain couples TRBV19 to TRBJ2-1; possibly TRBD2 for D (6 bases). This CDR3 is 16 amino acids long. Trimming took off 5 bases at V and 0 bases at J, with 14 bases between the two ends. The germline V gene encodes CDR1 LNHDA and CDR2 SQIVND (reference sequence). CDR3 nucleotides: TGTGCCAGTAGTTCTCCTAGCGCCAGCTCCTACAATGAGCAGTTCTTC. This encodes CASSSPSASSYNEQFF. The whole variable domain, filled in from reference TRBV19 and TRBJ2-1, reads DGGITQSPKYLFRKEGQNVTLSCEQNLNHDAMYWYRQDPGQGLRLIYYSQIVNDFQKGDIAEGYSVSREKKESFPLTVTSAQKNPTAFYLCASSSPSASSYNEQFFGPGTRLTVL.

V usage is TRBV5-1 and J usage is TRBJ1-1; D remains unclear. The V gene's germline CDR1 is SGHRS and CDR2 YFSETQ. V was trimmed by 1 base and J by 2 bases, leaving 12 bases between them. This CDR3 is built from 15 residues. CDR3 loop: CASSLKGAYNTEAFF. In nucleotides, the CDR3 is TGCGCCAGCAGCTTGAAAGGAGCTTACAACACTGAAGCTTTCTTT.

Notes on this clone: The sample has other DNA sequences that encode this CDR3 too. The chain is built from TRBV5-1 and TRBJ2-5, with no clear D. The CDR3 has 12 amino acids. V was clipped by 0 bases and J by 3 bases, with 3 bases between them. Germline CDR1 and CDR2: SGHRS and YFSETQ. CDR3 loop: CASSLAEETQYF. Written as DNA, the CDR3 is TGCGCCAGCAGCTTGGCGGAAGAGACCCAGTACTTC.

The chain is built from TRBV6-6 and TRBJ1-3, with 9 nucleotides matching TRBD1. The trim removed 4 bases at V and 3 bases at J, leaving 4 bases unmatched. Germline lookup yields CDR1 MNHNY and CDR2 SVGAGI (reference sequence). This CDR3 contains 15 residues. CDR3 coding DNA: TGTGCCAGCAGTTTCGGGACAGGGTATGGAAACACCATATATTTT. Translation gives CASSFGTGYGNTIYF.

V gene TRBV5-4 combines with J gene TRBJ1-2, with 7 bases fitting TRBD1. This CDR3 has 14 amino acids. CDR1 SGHNT and CDR2 YYREEE come from the germline V gene (reference sequence). The ends lost 3 bases at V and 5 bases at J; junction bases unmatched: 7. The CDR3 region is CASSSTGSGYGYTF. The CDR3 DNA reads TGTGCCAGCAGCTCGACAGGGTCCGGATATGGCTACACCTTC.

This clone has a handful of counts. The chain combines TRBV19 with TRBJ2-1; TRBD2 matches 9 bases. V was clipped by 6 bases and J by 4 bases; unmatched bases: 7. This CDR3 is built from 15 residues. CDR1 and CDR2 from the germline V gene are LNHDA and SQIVND (reference sequence). The CDR3 region is CASSLLAGFYNEQFF. In DNA, the CDR3 is TGTGCCAGTAGCCTACTAGCGGGTTTTTACAATGAGCAGTTCTTC.

V and J are TRBV6-5 and TRBJ1-2; D is uncertain. Germline CDR1 and CDR2: MNHEY and SVGAGI. V lost 5 bases, J lost 4 bases, and 11 bases lay in between. This CDR3 spans 13 amino acids. CDR3 bases: TGTGCCAGCAGTCCTGGGCCCGTCTATGGCTACACCTTC. This codes for CASSPGPVYGYTF.

V and J are TRBV5-1 and TRBJ1-1; weak D call: TRBD1 (6 bases). CDR1 is SGHRS, CDR2 YFSETQ, per germline. The CDR3 has 17 amino acids. V lost 2 bases, J lost 0 bases, and 17 bases lay in between. CDR3 protein: CASSFGQNSFLNTEAFF. The CDR3 DNA follows: TGCGCCAGCAGCTTTGGACAGAACTCCTTTTTGAACACTGAAGCTTTCTTT.

The genes are TRBV19 and TRBJ1-3, with D unclear. Germline V gene sequence: CDR1 LNHDA, CDR2 SQIVND (reference sequence). V lost 7 bases, J lost 6 bases, and 19 bases lay in between. CDR3 length: 15 residues. In DNA form, the CDR3 reads TGTGCCAGTAAGGTCCGACACCTAACGCTAAACACCATATATTTT. Translating it yields CASKVRHLTLNTIYF.

The chain links TRBV29-1 to TRBJ1-2; D perhaps matches TRBD1 (5 bases). V was shortened by 1 base and J by 0 bases, with 9 bases between the two germline ends. The length of the CDR3 is 14 residues. CDR1 and CDR2 from the germline V gene are SQVTM and ANQGSEA. CDR3 nucleotide sequence: TGCAGCGTTGAAGGAGACAGAACTAACTATGGCTACACCTTC. Residues: CSVEGDRTNYGYTF.

The CDR3 is CACEGASTEAFF. The CDR3 bases are TGTGCCTGCGAGGGGGCGAGCACTGAAGCTTTCTTT. The gene calls are TRBV30 and TRBJ1-1; 7 nucleotides agree with TRBD1. Germline CDR1 GTSNPN, CDR2 SVGIG (reference sequence). This CDR3 has 12 residues. With V trimmed by 6 bases and J by 4 bases, 5 bases remained unmatched.

The V call is TRBV19, the J call TRBJ2-4, with TRBD1 identical over 8 bases. Trimming removed 2 bases from V and 16 bases from J; junction bases left unmatched: 7. Germline V gene sequence: CDR1 LNHDA, CDR2 SQIVND (reference sequence). The CDR3 extends over 12 amino acids. The CDR3 DNA follows: TGTGCCAGTAGTATATGGGGACAGGCGAGATACTTC. It yields the protein CASSIWGQARYF.